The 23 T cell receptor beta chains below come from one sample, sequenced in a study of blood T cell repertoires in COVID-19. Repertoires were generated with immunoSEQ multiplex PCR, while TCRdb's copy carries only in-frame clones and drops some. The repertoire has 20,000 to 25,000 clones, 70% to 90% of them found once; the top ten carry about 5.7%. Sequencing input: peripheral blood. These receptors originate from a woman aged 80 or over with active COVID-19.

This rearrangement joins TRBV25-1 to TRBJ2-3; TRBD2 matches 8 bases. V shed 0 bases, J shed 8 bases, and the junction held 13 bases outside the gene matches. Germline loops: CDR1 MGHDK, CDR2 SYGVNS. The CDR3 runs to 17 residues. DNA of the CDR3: TGTGCCAGCAGTGAATATTGGGGTGCGGGGGGCAGTACTACGCAGTATTTT. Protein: CASSEYWGAGGSTTQYF.

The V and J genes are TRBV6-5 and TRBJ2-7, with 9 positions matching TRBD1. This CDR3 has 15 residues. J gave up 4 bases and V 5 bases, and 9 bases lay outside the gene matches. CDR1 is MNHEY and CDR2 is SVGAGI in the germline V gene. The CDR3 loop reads CASSLSQGAGYEQYF. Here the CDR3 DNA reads TGTGCCAGCAGTCTTTCACAGGGGGCAGGGTACGAGCAGTACTTC.

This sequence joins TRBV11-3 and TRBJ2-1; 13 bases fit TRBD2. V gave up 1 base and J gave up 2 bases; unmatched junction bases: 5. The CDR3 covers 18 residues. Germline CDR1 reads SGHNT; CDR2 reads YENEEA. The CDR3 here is CASSLGSLAGGPYNEQFF. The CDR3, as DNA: TGTGCCAGCAGCTTAGGTTCACTAGCGGGGGGGCCCTACAATGAGCAGTTCTTC.

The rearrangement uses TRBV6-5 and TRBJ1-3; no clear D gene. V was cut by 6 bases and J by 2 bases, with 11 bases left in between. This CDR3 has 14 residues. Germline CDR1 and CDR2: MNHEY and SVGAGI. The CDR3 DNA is TGTGCCAGCAGCCCCACATGGCCTGGAAACACCATATATTTT. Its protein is CASSPTWPGNTIYF.

CDR3 sequence: CASRSDSRSSYEQYF. DNA of the CDR3: TGTGCCAGCAGGTCGGACTCCCGGAGCTCCTACGAGCAGTACTTC. The chain recombines TRBV7-2 with TRBJ2-7, with a possible D match to TRBD2 (5 bases). Germline V gives CDR1 SGHTA, CDR2 FQGNSA. With 6 bases removed from V and 0 bases from J, the gap between germline ends came to 15 bases. The CDR3 contains 15 residues.

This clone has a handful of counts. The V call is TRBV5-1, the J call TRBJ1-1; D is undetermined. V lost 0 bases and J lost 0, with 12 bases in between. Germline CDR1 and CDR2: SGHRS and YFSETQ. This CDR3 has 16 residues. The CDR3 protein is CASSLGPRSMNTEAFF. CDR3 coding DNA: TGCGCCAGCAGCTTGGGTCCTCGTAGCATGAACACTGAAGCTTTCTTT. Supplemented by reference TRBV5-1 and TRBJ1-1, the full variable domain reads KAGVTQTPRYLIKTRGQQVTLSCSPISGHRSVSWYQQTPGQGLQFLFEYFSETQRNKGNFPGRFSGRQFSNSRSEMNVSTLELGDSALYLCASSLGPRSMNTEAFFGQGTRLTVV.

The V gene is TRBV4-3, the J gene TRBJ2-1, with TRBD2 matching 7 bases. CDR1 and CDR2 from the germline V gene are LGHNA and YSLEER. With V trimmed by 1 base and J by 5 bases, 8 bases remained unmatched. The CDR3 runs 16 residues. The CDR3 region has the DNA TGCGCCAGCAGCCAAGGGAGTGGGCTAGCGGACAATGAGCAGTTCTTC. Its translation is CASSQGSGLADNEQFF.

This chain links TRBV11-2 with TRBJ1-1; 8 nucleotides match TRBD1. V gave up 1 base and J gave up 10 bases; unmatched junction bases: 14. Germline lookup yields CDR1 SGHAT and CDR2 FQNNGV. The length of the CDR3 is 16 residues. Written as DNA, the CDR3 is TGTGCCAGCAGCTTAGCGTCCGGACAGGGCATCGGCGGAGCTTTCTTT. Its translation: CASSLASGQGIGGAFF.

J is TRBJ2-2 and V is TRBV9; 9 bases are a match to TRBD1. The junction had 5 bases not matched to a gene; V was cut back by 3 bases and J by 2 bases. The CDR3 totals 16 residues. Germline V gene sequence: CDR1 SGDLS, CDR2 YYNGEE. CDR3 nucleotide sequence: TGTGCCAGCAGCGCAAGGGACAGGGACAACACCGGGGAGCTGTTTTTT. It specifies CASSARDRDNTGELFF. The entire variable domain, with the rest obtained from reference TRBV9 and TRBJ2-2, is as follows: DSGVTQTPKHLITATGQRVTLRCSPRSGDLSVYWYQQSLDQGLQFLIQYYNGEERAKGNILERFSAQQFPDLHSELNLSSLELGDSALYFCASSARDRDNTGELFFGEGSRLTVL.

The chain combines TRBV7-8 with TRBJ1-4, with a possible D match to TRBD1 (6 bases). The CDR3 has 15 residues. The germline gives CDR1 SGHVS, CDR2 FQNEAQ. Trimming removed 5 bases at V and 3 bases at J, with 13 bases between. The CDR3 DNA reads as TGTGCCAGCAGCCCTATGGGGGCGGCTAATGAAAAACTGTTTTTT. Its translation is CASSPMGAANEKLFF.

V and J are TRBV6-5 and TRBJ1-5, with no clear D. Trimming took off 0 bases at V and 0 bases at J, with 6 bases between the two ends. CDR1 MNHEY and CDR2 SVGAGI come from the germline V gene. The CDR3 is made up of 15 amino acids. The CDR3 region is CASSYSLDSNQPQHF. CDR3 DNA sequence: TGTGCCAGCAGTTACTCGCTAGATAGCAATCAGCCCCAGCATTTT.

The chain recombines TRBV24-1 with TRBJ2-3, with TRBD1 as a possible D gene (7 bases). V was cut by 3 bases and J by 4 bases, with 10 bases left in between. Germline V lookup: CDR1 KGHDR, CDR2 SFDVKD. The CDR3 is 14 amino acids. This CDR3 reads CATSDPGGSDTQYF. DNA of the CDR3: TGTGCCACCAGTGATCCAGGGGGGTCAGATACGCAGTATTTT.

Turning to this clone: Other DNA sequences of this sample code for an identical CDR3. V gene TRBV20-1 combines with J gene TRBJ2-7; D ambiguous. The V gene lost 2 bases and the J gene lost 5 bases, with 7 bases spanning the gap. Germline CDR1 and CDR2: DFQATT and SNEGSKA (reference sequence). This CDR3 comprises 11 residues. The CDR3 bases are TGCAGTGCTAGATCTGGGCACGAGCAGTACTTC. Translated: CSARSGHEQYF.

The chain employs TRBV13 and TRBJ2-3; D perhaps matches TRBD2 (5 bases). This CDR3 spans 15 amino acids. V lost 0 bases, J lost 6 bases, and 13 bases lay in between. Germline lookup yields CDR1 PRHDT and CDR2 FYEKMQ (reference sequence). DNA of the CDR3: TGTGCCAGCAGCTTAGGGGCGGGTGCTTTTGATACGCAGTATTTT. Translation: CASSLGAGAFDTQYF.

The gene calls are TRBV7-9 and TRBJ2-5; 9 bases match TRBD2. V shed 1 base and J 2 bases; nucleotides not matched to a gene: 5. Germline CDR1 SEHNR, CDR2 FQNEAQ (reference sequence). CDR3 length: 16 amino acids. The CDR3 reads CASSLGLAGSQETQYF. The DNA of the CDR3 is TGTGCCAGCAGCTTAGGGCTAGCGGGATCACAAGAGACCCAGTACTTC.

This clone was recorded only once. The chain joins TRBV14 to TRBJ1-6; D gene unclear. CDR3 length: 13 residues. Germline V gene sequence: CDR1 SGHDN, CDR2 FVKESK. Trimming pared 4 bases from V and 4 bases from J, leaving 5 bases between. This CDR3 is CASSRAYNSPLHF. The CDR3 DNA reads TGTGCCAGCAGCCGAGCTTATAATTCACCCCTCCACTTT.

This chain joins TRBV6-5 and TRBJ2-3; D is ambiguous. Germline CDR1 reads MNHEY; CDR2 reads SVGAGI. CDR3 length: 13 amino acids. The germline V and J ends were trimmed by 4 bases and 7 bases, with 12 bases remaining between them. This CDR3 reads CASSSVGVNTQYF. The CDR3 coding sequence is TGTGCCAGCAGTTCAGTCGGAGTAAATACGCAGTATTTT.

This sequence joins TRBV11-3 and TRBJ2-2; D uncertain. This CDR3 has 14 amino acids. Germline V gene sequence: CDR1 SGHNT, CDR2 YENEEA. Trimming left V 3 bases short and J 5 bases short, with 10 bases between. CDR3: CASSLQAQTGELFF. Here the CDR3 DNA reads TGTGCCAGCAGCTTGCAGGCACAAACCGGGGAGCTGTTTTTT.

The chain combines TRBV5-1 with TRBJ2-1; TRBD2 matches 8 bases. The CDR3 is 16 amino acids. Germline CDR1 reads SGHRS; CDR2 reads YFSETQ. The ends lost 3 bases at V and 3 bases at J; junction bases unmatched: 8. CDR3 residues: CASSSGWAGGYNEQFF. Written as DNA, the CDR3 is TGCGCCAGCAGCTCCGGTTGGGCGGGGGGCTACAATGAGCAGTTCTTC.

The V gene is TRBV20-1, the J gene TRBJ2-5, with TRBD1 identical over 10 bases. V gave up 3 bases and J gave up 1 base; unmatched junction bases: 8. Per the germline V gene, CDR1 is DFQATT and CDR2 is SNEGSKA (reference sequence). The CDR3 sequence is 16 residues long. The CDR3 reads CSASFSGDRGQETQYF. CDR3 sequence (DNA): TGCAGTGCTAGTTTCTCCGGGGACAGGGGCCAAGAGACCCAGTACTTC.

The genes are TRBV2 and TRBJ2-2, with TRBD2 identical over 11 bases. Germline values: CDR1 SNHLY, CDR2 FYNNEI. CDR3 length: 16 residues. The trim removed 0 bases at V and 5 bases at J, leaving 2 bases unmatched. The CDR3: CASSEAASGGTGELFF. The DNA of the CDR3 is TGTGCCAGCAGTGAAGCGGCTAGCGGGGGGACCGGGGAGCTGTTTTTT.

CDR3 in DNA: TGTGCCAGCAGTGAAGCGCTTCAGGCAGGGGGGAACGAGCAGTACTTC. This gives the protein CASSEALQAGGNEQYF. The chain employs TRBV2 and TRBJ2-7, with D perhaps TRBD1 (7 bases). The length of the CDR3 is 16 residues. The V end was cut by 0 bases, the J end by 5 bases, with 17 bases between. Germline CDR1 and CDR2: SNHLY and FYNNEI.

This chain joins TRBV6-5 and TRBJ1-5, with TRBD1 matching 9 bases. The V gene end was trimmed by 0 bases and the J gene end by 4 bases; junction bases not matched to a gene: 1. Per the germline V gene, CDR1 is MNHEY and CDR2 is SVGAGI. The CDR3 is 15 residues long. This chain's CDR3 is CASSYSDRGNQPQHF. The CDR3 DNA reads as TGTGCCAGCAGTTACTCAGACAGGGGGAATCAGCCCCAGCATTTT.